This T cell receptor (beta chain) emerged from a study of blood T cell repertoires in COVID-19. Study details: Samples taken during acute and convalescent COVID-19 were collected in the United States, Italy and Spain.

Looked up from germline, CDR1 is MGHRA and CDR2 is YSYEKL. Trimming took off 0 bases at V and 2 bases at J, with 11 bases between the two ends. This CDR3 is 15 amino acids long. Original processing notes: Nucleated cell number was recorded as an estimate derived from reference gene primer amplification. Libraries were prepared by immunoSEQ multiplex PCR; TCRdb keeps only in-frame clonotypes and omits some of them. Clone size and the V and J calls come from that table; the DNA yielded D and trimming. The data show 250,000 to 300,000 clones, with roughly nine tenths seen just once and more than 10% held by the top ten.

The TCR was taken from a woman in her thirties with COVID-19, enrolled during active disease. This chain connects TRBV4-1 to TRBJ2-7; TRBD2 might be the D (5 bases). Sequencing was carried out using peripheral blood. Here the CDR3 DNA reads TGCGCCAGCAGCCAAGAGAGGCGGGCGCCCTACGAGCAGTACTTC. Its protein product is CASSQERRAPYEQYF.